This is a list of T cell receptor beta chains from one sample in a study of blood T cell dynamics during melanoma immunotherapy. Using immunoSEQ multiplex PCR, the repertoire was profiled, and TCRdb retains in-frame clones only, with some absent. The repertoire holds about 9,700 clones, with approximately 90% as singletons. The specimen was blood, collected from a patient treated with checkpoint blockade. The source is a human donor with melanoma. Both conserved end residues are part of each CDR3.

CDR3 protein: CSVEGVLNTDTQYF
J gene: TRBJ2-3
V gene: TRBV29-1

CDR3 protein: CASSPRGVGQFF
J gene: TRBJ2-1
V gene: TRBV6-5

CDR3 protein: CASSPPSGYNEQFF
J gene: TRBJ2-1
V gene: TRBV7-9

CDR3 protein: CAISEGQDPSGNTIYF
J gene: TRBJ1-3
V gene: TRBV10-3

CDR3 protein: CASSPGGAYEQYF
J gene: TRBJ2-7
V gene: TRBV7-9

CDR3 protein: CASSVAPMGNTEAFF
J gene: TRBJ1-1
V gene: TRBV9

CDR3 protein: CASSSDRGGSYEQYF
J gene: TRBJ2-7
V gene: TRBV7-8

CDR3 protein: CASSEAVGGTVVYGYTF
J gene: TRBJ1-2
V gene: TRBV6-1

CDR3 protein: CASSQARRAEAFF
J gene: TRBJ1-1
V gene: TRBV4-3

CDR3 protein: CASSPRGTTNTGELFF
J gene: TRBJ2-2
V gene: TRBV18

CDR3 protein: CSVRQGGYGYTF
J gene: TRBJ1-2
V gene: TRBV29-1

CDR3 protein: CSPGQGNEQFF
J gene: TRBJ2-1
V gene: TRBV20-1

CDR3 protein: CASSVAVYTEAFF
J gene: TRBJ1-1
V gene: TRBV9

CDR3 protein: CASNPGQGANYGYTF
J gene: TRBJ1-2
V gene: TRBV10-2

CDR3 protein: CSVDGIGYPNTGELFF
J gene: TRBJ2-2
V gene: TRBV29-1

CDR3 protein: CASRSYGYTF
J gene: TRBJ1-2
V gene: TRBV28

CDR3 protein: CASSSPRGGRDTQYF
J gene: TRBJ2-3
V gene: TRBV28

CDR3 protein: CASTNPLGGGYEEAFF
J gene: TRBJ1-1
V gene: TRBV7-2

CDR3 protein: CASSPAGPTDTQYF
J gene: TRBJ2-3
V gene: TRBV7-7

CDR3 protein: CASSVGWGGPQHF
J gene: TRBJ1-5
V gene: TRBV9

CDR3 protein: CASSRGSGNQPQHF
J gene: TRBJ1-5
V gene: TRBV14

CDR3 protein: CASSHRVEDTGELFF
J gene: TRBJ2-2
V gene: TRBV7-8

CDR3 protein: CASSLYQGPSYEQYF
J gene: TRBJ2-7
V gene: TRBV7-8

CDR3 protein: CASRGTGAYEQYF
J gene: TRBJ2-7
V gene: TRBV27

CDR3 protein: CASRTTSDTIYF
J gene: TRBJ1-3
V gene: TRBV28

CDR3 protein: CASSPLRGDSSGANVLTF
J gene: TRBJ2-6
V gene: TRBV7-8

CDR3 protein: CASSRPSLSYNEQFF
J gene: TRBJ2-1
V gene: TRBV7-2

CDR3 protein: CASSKGVGSEQFF
J gene: TRBJ2-1
V gene: TRBV2

CDR3 protein: CASMMTGRQETQYF
J gene: TRBJ2-5
V gene: TRBV6-5

CDR3 protein: CASSSKGQVGKYEQYF
J gene: TRBJ2-7
V gene: TRBV7-2

CDR3 protein: CASSRGVPETQYF
J gene: TRBJ2-5
V gene: TRBV5-1

CDR3 protein: CASSPQPGELFF
J gene: TRBJ2-2
V gene: TRBV11-3

CDR3 protein: CASSLSGSYEQYF
J gene: TRBJ2-7
V gene: TRBV7-9

CDR3 protein: CSVEGGGLTGELFF
J gene: TRBJ2-2
V gene: TRBV29-1

CDR3 protein: CASSPRQELFF
J gene: TRBJ2-2
V gene: TRBV6-6

CDR3 protein: CASSLSGGSQPQHF
J gene: TRBJ1-5
V gene: TRBV5-4

CDR3 protein: CASSQARQESEAFF
J gene: TRBJ1-1
V gene: TRBV18

CDR3 protein: CASSLWHQETQYF
J gene: TRBJ2-5
V gene: TRBV7-6

CDR3 protein: CASSLPGGSVMGEQFF
J gene: TRBJ2-1
V gene: TRBV5-6

CDR3 protein: CASGPHRAGETQYF
J gene: TRBJ2-5
V gene: TRBV12-5

CDR3 protein: CASSSAGEGVREQYF
J gene: TRBJ2-7
V gene: TRBV28

CDR3 protein: CASSSPRAHTEAFF
J gene: TRBJ1-1
V gene: TRBV27

CDR3 protein: CASSKGSTGGDTIYF
J gene: TRBJ1-3
V gene: TRBV21-1

CDR3 protein: CSVSGTAGNTIYF
J gene: TRBJ1-3
V gene: TRBV29-1

CDR3 protein: CATSPGRGTSYEQYF
J gene: TRBJ2-7
V gene: TRBV15

CDR3 protein: CASSFTGANTEAFF
J gene: TRBJ1-1
V gene: TRBV27

CDR3 protein: CASSYWGTGSQETQYF
J gene: TRBJ2-5
V gene: TRBV6-5

CDR3 protein: CASSSLFRYEQYF
J gene: TRBJ2-7
V gene: TRBV5-1

CDR3 protein: CASSADGSPLHF
J gene: TRBJ1-6
V gene: TRBV9